This T cell receptor (beta chain) was obtained from a study of sequential checkpoint blockade in melanoma. Background on the study: Roughly 23 patients had matched tumor biopsies before treatment and at week 13 after nivolumab or ipilimumab alone.

In this sample, this clone is medium-sized. Looked up from germline, CDR1 is SGHNT and CDR2 is YENEEA. The CDR3 is 15 amino acids. J gave up 10 bases and V 5 bases, and 10 bases lay outside the gene matches. Assay: immunoSEQ multiplex PCR; the TCRdb copy retains only in-frame clones and omits some. The repertoire includes 650 to 700 clones, less than 25% of them detected once, and roughly a sixth sits in the top ten. Treatment described: randomized to nivolumab then ipilimumab (arm A) or the reverse (arm B). The rearrangement joins TRBV11-3 to TRBJ1-6; 8 positions agree with TRBD1. The receptor's source is a human donor with melanoma. The specimen was tumor tissue (inferred from file names), collected from a patient given nivolumab and ipilimumab in sequence. CDR3 coding DNA: TGTGCCAGCAGCCAAATTGGACAGGGCCGCTCACCCCTCCACTTT. Translating it yields CASSQIGQGRSPLHF.